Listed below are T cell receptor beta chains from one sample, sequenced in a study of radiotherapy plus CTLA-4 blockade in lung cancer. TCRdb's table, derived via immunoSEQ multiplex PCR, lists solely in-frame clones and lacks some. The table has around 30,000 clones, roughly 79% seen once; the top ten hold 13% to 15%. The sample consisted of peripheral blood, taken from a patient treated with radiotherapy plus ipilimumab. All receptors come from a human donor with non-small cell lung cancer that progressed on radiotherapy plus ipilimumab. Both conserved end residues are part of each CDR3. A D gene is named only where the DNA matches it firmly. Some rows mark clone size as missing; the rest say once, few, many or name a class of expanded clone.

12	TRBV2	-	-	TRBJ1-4	CASRQGGEKLFF	TGTGCCAGCAGACAAGGGGGTGAAAAACTGTTTTTT
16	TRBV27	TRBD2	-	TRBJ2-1	CASSGGTSLVYNEQFF	TGTGCCAGCAGTGGGGGGACTAGCCTCGTTTACAATGAGCAGTTCTTC
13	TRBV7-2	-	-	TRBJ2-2	CAARQGNTGELFF	TGTGCCGCCCGGCAGGGGAACACCGGGGAGCTGTTTTTT
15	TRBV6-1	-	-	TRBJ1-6	CASSEVPQVGSPLHF	TGTGCCAGCAGTGAAGTTCCCCAGGTTGGTTCACCCCTCCACTTT
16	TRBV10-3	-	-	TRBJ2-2	CAISERALANTGELFF	TGTGCCATCAGTGAGAGGGCCCTAGCGAACACCGGGGAGCTGTTTTTT
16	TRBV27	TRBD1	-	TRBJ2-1	CASSFSRTGGYNEQFF	TGTGCCAGCAGTTTCTCCAGGACAGGTGGCTACAATGAGCAGTTCTTC
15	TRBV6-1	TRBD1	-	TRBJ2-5	CASSETTGDTETQYF	TGTGCCAGCAGTGAAACGACAGGGGATACGGAGACCCAGTACTTC
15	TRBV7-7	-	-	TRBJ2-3	CASSSTTGTTDTQYF	TGTGCTAGCAGCTCGACAACCGGCACGACAGATACGCAGTATTTT
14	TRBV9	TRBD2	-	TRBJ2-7	CASSGRGSSYEQYF	TGTGCCAGCAGCGGGCGGGGGAGCTCCTACGAGCAGTACTTC
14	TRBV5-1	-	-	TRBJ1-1	CASSPRGGNTEAFF	TGCGCCAGCAGCCCCCGGGGGGGGAACACTGAAGCTTTCTTT
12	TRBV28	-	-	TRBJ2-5	CASSFRWETQYF	TGTGCCAGCAGTTTCCGTTGGGAGACCCAGTACTTC
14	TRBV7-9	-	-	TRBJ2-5	CASSLGMSGKTQYF	TGTGCCAGCAGCTTAGGGATGAGTGGGAAGACCCAGTACTTC
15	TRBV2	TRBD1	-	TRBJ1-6	CASSERGTDNSPLHF	TGTGCCAGCAGTGAACGGGGGACAGACAATTCACCCCTCCACTTT
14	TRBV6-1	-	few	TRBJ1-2	CASSKERSGYGYTF	TGTGCCAGCAGTAAAGAACGATCCGGCTATGGCTACACCTTC
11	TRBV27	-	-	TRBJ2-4	CASSLGNIQYF	TGTGCCAGCAGTTTGGGGAACATTCAGTACTTC
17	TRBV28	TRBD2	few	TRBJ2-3	CASRTPRLAGGTDTQYF	TGTGCCAGCAGAACCCCCCGACTAGCGGGAGGGACAGATACGCAGTATTTT
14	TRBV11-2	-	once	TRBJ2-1	CASSLESRGPSQFF	TGTGCCAGCAGCTTAGAAAGTCGGGGCCCTTCGCAGTTCTTC
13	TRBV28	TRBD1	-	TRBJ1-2	CASKGQGLYGYTF	TGTGCCAGCAAAGGACAGGGACTCTATGGCTACACCTTC
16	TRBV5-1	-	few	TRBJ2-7	CASSRGGQGRVYEQYF	TGCGCCAGCAGCCGGGGGGGACAGGGCAGAGTCTACGAGCAGTACTTC
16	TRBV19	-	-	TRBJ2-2	CASEGGPRIGTGELFF	TGTGCCTCCGAAGGGGGGCCGCGAATAGGGACCGGGGAGCTGTTTTTT
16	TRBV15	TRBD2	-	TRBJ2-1	CATSRGASGGANEQFF	TGTGCCACCAGCAGAGGGGCGAGCGGGGGGGCCAATGAGCAGTTCTTC
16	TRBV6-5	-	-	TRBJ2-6	CASSYSTGKGANVLTF	TGTGCCAGCAGTTACTCGACGGGGAAGGGGGCCAACGTCCTGACTTTC
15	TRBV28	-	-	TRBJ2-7	CASNKSPEIIYEQYF	TGTGCCAGCAACAAAAGTCCCGAGATTATCTACGAGCAGTACTTC
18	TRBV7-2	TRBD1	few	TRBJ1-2	CASSLSPGQVSFRYGYTF	TGTGCCAGCAGCTTGTCCCCGGGACAGGTTTCGTTCCGCTATGGCTACACCTTC
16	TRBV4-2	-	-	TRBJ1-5	CASSQESRQSNQPQHF	TGTGCCAGCAGCCAAGAATCCAGACAGTCCAATCAGCCCCAGCATTTT
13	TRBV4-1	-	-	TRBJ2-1	CASSQDLYNEQFF	TGCGCCAGCAGCCAAGATCTCTACAATGAGCAGTTCTTC
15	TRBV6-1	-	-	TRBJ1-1	CASSEFGDLNTEAFF	TGTGCCAGCAGTGAGTTCGGTGACCTGAACACTGAAGCTTTCTTT
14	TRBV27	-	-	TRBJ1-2	CASSLLGAPWGYTF	TGTGCCAGCAGTTTACTAGGGGCGCCTTGGGGCTACACCTTC
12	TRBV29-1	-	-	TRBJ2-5	CSVGTRGETQYF	TGCAGCGTCGGGACGCGGGGAGAGACCCAGTACTTC
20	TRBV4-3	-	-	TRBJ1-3	CASSQDHAGYFSSSGNTIYF	TGCGCCAGCAGCCAAGATCACGCAGGGTATTTCTCAAGCTCTGGAAACACCATATATTTT
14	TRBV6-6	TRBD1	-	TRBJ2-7	CASSYQDRGDEQYF	TGTGCCAGCAGTTATCAAGACAGGGGGGACGAGCAGTACTTC
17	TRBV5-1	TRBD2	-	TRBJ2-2	CASSLTLAGANTGELFF	TGCGCCAGCAGCTTGACCCTAGCGGGAGCTAACACCGGGGAGCTGTTTTTT
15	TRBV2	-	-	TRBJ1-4	CASSESGNTYEKLFF	TGTGCCAGCAGTGAATCGGGGAACACATATGAAAAACTGTTTTTT
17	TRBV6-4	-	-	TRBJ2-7	CASSGVARTVHPYEQYF	TGTGCCAGCAGTGGGGTTGCCCGGACAGTTCATCCCTACGAGCAGTACTTC
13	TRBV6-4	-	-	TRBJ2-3	CASGAGHTDTQYF	TGTGCCAGTGGGGCAGGGCACACAGATACGCAGTATTTT
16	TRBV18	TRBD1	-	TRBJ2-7	CASSPAQGDLHYEQYF	TGTGCCAGCTCACCAGCACAGGGGGATTTACACTACGAGCAGTACTTC
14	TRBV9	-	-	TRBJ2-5	CASREEGSPKTQYF	TGTGCCAGCAGAGAGGAGGGCTCCCCCAAGACCCAGTACTTC
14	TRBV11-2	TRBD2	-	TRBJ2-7	CASSFASGDYEQYF	TGTGCCAGCAGCTTCGCTAGCGGGGACTACGAGCAGTACTTC
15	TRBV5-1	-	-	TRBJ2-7	CASSLGGQSSYEQYF	TGCGCCAGCAGCTTGGGAGGCCAAAGCTCCTACGAGCAGTACTTC
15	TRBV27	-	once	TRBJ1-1	CASSLKSLMNTEAFF	TGTGCCAGCAGTTTAAAGAGTCTTATGAACACTGAAGCTTTCTTT
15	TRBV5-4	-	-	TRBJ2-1	CASSPPGGVHNEQFF	TGTGCCAGCAGCCCTCCAGGGGGGGTCCATAATGAGCAGTTCTTC
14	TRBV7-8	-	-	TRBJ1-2	CASSLSGGRYGYTF	TGTGCCAGCAGCCTATCGGGGGGACGCTATGGCTACACCTTC
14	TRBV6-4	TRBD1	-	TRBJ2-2	CASRQGAWAGELFF	TGTGCCAGCAGGCAGGGGGCCTGGGCCGGGGAGCTGTTTTTT
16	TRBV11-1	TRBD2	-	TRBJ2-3	CASSLGGGSGTDTQYF	TGTGCCAGCAGCTTAGGGGGCGGGAGTGGCACAGATACGCAGTATTTT
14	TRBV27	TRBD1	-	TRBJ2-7	CASSLRQGAYEQYF	TGTGCCAGCAGCTTGAGGCAGGGGGCGTACGAGCAGTACTTC
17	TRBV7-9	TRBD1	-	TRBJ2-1	CASSLGSGGLFFNEQFF	TGTGCCAGCAGCTTAGGGTCAGGGGGTCTATTTTTCAATGAGCAGTTCTTC
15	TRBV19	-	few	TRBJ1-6	CASSIERDPSSPLHF	TGTGCCAGTAGTATTGAAAGGGATCCCAGTTCACCCCTCCACTTT
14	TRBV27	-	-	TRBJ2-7	CASSPLSRVYEQYF	TGTGCCAGCAGTCCCTTGAGCAGGGTCTACGAGCAGTACTTC
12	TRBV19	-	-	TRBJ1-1	CASSPGFAEAFF	TGTGCCAGCTCCCCGGGATTCGCTGAAGCTTTCTTT
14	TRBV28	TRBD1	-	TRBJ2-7	CASSLKTGANEQYF	TGTGCCAGCAGCCTAAAGACAGGGGCGAACGAGCAGTACTTC
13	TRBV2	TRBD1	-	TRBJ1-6	CASSDRGNSPLHF	TGTGCCAGCAGCGACAGGGGTAATTCACCCCTCCACTTT
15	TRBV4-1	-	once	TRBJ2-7	CASSQEVGTTYEQYF	TGCGCCAGCAGCCAAGAGGTGGGAACCACTTACGAGCAGTACTTC
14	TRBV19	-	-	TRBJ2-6	CASSWGNGANVLTF	TGTGCCAGCAGTTGGGGGAATGGGGCCAACGTCCTGACTTTC
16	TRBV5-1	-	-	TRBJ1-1	CASSLGDGDWVTEAFF	TGCGCCAGCAGCTTGGGGGACGGGGACTGGGTCACTGAAGCTTTCTTT